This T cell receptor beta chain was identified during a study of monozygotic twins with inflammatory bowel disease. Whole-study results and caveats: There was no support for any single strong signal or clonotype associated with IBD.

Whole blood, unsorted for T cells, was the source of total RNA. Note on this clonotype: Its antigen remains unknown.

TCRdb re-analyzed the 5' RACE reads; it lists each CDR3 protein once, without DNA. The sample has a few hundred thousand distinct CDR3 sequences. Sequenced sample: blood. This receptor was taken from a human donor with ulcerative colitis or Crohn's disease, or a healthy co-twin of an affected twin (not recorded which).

The CDR3 reads CASSLAGQTSRSPLHF. V is TRBV12-3 or TRBV12-4 and J is TRBJ1-6. The length of the CDR3 is 16 residues.